This T cell receptor (beta chain) was observed in a study of T cell responses to AZD1222 COVID-19 vaccine. Repertoires were generated with immunoSEQ multiplex PCR, while TCRdb's copy carries only in-frame clones and drops some. The table lists 200,000 to 250,000 clones, 90% to 95% of them singletons, with around 1.7% in the top ten. To note about this clone: What it recognizes is unknown.

Study-level points and caveats: Across the whole spike, CD4 TCRs peaked at regions 160-218 and 743-854. Baseline serostatus was positive in only a handful of AZD1222 recipients. Variant regions that are unmutated are reportedly the target of nearly half of spike-specific TCRs.

The sequencing here drew on peripheral blood, taken 28 days after the second dose of the MenACWY control vaccine. The origin of this receptor is an adult who received the MenACWY meningococcal vaccine as a control.

The CDR3 is CASSQELGAEAFF. The CDR3 DNA is TGTGCCAGCAGCCAAGAGTTGGGGGCTGAAGCTTTCTTT. The V gene is TRBV14, the J gene TRBJ1-1; TRBD1 might be the D (5 bases). Trimming removed 0 bases from V and 6 bases from J, with 8 bases in between. The germline CDR1 and CDR2 sequences are SGHDN and FVKESK. This CDR3 spans 13 amino acids.